These 26 T cell receptor beta chains came from one sample sequenced in a study of PD-L1 blockade in urothelial cancer. TCRdb's table, derived via immunoSEQ multiplex PCR, lists solely in-frame clones and lacks some. Found here are around 22,000 clones, roughly 85% of them singletons; the top ten hold less than 4%. The sample here was PBMCs, taken around atezolizumab (anti-PD-L1) treatment. The receptors originated from a man aged 50 or older with urothelial cancer.

This clone was seen a few times. This rearrangement joins TRBV28 to TRBJ1-5; 8 nucleotides line up with TRBD1. The J segment lost 2 bases and the V segment lost 5 bases, leaving 2 bases of the junction unmatched. Per germline, CDR1 MDHEN and CDR2 SYDVKM. The length of the CDR3 is 14 residues. The CDR3 bases are TGTGCCAGCAGTCCAGGGGGCCGCAATCAGCCCCAGCATTTT. This sequence encodes CASSPGGRNQPQHF.

This rearrangement joins TRBV25-1 to TRBJ2-1, with 8 bases aligning to TRBD2. This CDR3 has 14 amino acids. V dropped 3 bases and J dropped 3; count of bases not matched to a gene: 1. The germline CDR1 and CDR2 sequences are MGHDK and SYGVNS. The CDR3 DNA sequence: TGTGCCAGCAGTGATAGCGGGATCTACAATGAGCAGTTCTTC. Its translation: CASSDSGIYNEQFF.

The gene calls are TRBV27 and TRBJ2-7; 10 bases are shared with TRBD2. The CDR3 has 15 amino acids. Germline V CDR1 and CDR2: MNHEY, SMNVEV (reference sequence). V shed 4 bases and J 6 bases; nucleotides not matched to a gene: 9. CDR3 nucleotide sequence: TGTGCCAGCAGTTCTCCCGGGACTAGCGTCCCCGAGCAGTACTTC. Translated: CASSSPGTSVPEQYF.

Here the CDR3 reads CASSPGGLTSGANVLTF. In DNA form, the CDR3 reads TGTGCCAGCTCACCAGGGGGCTTGACTTCTGGGGCCAACGTCCTGACTTTC. The V call is TRBV18, the J call TRBJ2-6, with a possible D match to TRBD1 (6 bases). The CDR3 is made up of 17 amino acids. The germline CDR1 and CDR2 sequences are KGHSH and LQKENI. The V and J ends lost 2 bases and 1 base respectively, with 12 bases between them. Drawing the rest from reference TRBV18 and TRBJ2-6, the complete variable domain is NAGVMQNPRHLVRRRGQEARLRCSPMKGHSHVYWYRQLPEEGLKFMVYLQKENIIDESGMPKERFSAEFPKEGPSILRIQQVVRGDSAAYFCASSPGGLTSGANVLTFGAGSRLTVL.

This clone was seen just once. V and J are TRBV7-9 and TRBJ2-3, with TRBD2 as a possible D gene (7 bases). Germline CDR1 SEHNR, CDR2 FQNEAQ (reference sequence). The CDR3 is made up of 14 amino acids. The V and J ends lost 3 bases and 4 bases respectively, with 11 bases between them. The CDR3 DNA reads as TGTGCCAGCAGCTTGGGGGGGCAGGCAGATACGCAGTATTTT. Its translation: CASSLGGQADTQYF.

The rearrangement uses TRBV25-1 and TRBJ2-1; D is ambiguous. There are 15 residues in the CDR3. CDR1 is MGHDK, CDR2 SYGVNS, per germline. Trimming removed 1 base from V and 9 bases from J, with 16 bases in between. In nucleotides, the CDR3 is TGTGCCAGCAGTGAATTCAGGCGTTCATTTGGTGAGCAGTTCTTC. It encodes CASSEFRRSFGEQFF. The complete variable domain, with remaining parts taken from reference TRBV25-1 and TRBJ2-1, reads EADIYQTPRYLVIGTGKKITLECSQTMGHDKMYWYQQDPGMELHLIHYSYGVNSTEKGDLSSESTVSRIRTEHFPLTLESARPSHTSQYLCASSEFRRSFGEQFFGPGTRLTVL.

V usage is TRBV25-1 and J usage is TRBJ2-7; the D is unclear. CDR1 and CDR2 (germline): MGHDK, SYGVNS. The V gene lost 0 bases and the J gene lost 1 base, with 7 bases spanning the gap. The CDR3 contains 14 residues. The CDR3: CASSEYRGSYEQYF. Here the CDR3 DNA reads TGTGCCAGCAGTGAATATCGCGGTTCCTACGAGCAGTACTTC.

V is TRBV19 and J is TRBJ2-7; 10 bases agree with TRBD1. After removal of 2 bases from V and 4 bases from J, the junction contained 2 bases not matched to a gene. Germline V gene sequence: CDR1 LNHDA, CDR2 SQIVND (reference sequence). This CDR3 has 14 residues. The CDR3 protein is CASSITGQGYEQYF. DNA of the CDR3: TGTGCCAGTAGTATAACGGGACAGGGGTACGAGCAGTACTTC.

V gene TRBV11-2 combines with J gene TRBJ2-1; 7 bases align to TRBD2. There are 18 residues in the CDR3. Trimming cost V 5 bases and J 3 bases; bases outside gene matches: 16. Germline V lookup: CDR1 SGHAT, CDR2 FQNNGV. Here the CDR3 reads CASSERVGASGNYNEQFF. The CDR3 DNA reads TGTGCCAGCAGCGAGCGTGTCGGGGCTAGCGGAAACTACAATGAGCAGTTCTTC.

The chain carries TRBV2 and TRBJ1-1, with D unclear. This CDR3 region has 12 residues. V lost 7 bases to trimming and J lost 5 bases, with 11 bases between them. Germline V gene data show CDR1 as SNHLY and CDR2 as FYNNEI. In DNA, the CDR3 is TGTGCCAGCATCGGGTCCTTTACTGAAGCTTTCTTT. Translation gives CASIGSFTEAFF.

CDR3 in DNA: TGCAGTGTCTATCAGCCCCAGCATTTT. Encoded protein: CSVYQPQHF. This sequence joins TRBV20-1 and TRBJ1-5; D call uncertain. Trimming removed 7 bases from V and 5 bases from J, with 3 bases in between. Germline lookup yields CDR1 DFQATT and CDR2 SNEGSKA (reference sequence). The CDR3 runs 9 residues.

This clone was seen only once. This rearrangement joins TRBV5-4 to TRBJ1-1, with 9 bases lining up with TRBD1. V lost 4 bases to trimming and J lost 1 base; unmatched junction nucleotides: 5. The CDR3 totals 15 residues. Germline V gene lookup returns CDR1 SGHNT and CDR2 YYREEE (reference sequence). The CDR3 region has the DNA TGTGCCAGCAGCCCCCGGACAGGGGAGAACACTGAAGCTTTCTTT. Translated: CASSPRTGENTEAFF.

This clone turned up a few times. The identical CDR3 is also encoded by other nucleotide sequences in the sample. The chain joins TRBV29-1 to TRBJ2-5; 8 bases are shared with TRBD1. The CDR3 has 12 amino acids. Unmatched junction bases numbered 5, after V lost 6 bases and J lost 5 bases. CDR1 and CDR2 from the germline V gene are SQVTM and ANQGSEA. The chain's CDR3 is CSVGTGWETQYF. CDR3 nucleotides: TGCAGCGTGGGGACAGGTTGGGAGACCCAGTACTTC. The variable domain in full, completed from reference TRBV29-1 and TRBJ2-5, reads SAVISQKPSRDICQRGTSLTIQCQVDSQVTMMFWYRQQPGQSLTLIATANQGSEATYESGFVIDKFPISRPNLTFSTLTVSNMSPEDSSIYLCSVGTGWETQYFGPGTRLLVL.

V usage is TRBV10-2 and J usage is TRBJ2-7, with a possible D match to TRBD2 (5 bases). Germline CDR1 reads WSHSY; CDR2 reads SAAADI. The CDR3 totals 17 residues. The germline V and J ends were trimmed by 3 bases and 2 bases, with 20 bases remaining between them. CDR3 DNA: TGCGCCAGCAGTGATTTTGGCGGGTGGGTGATGGCCTACGAGCAGTACTTC. Its translation: CASSDFGGWVMAYEQYF.

V is TRBV7-6 and J is TRBJ1-2, with D possibly matching TRBD1 (6 bases). Trimming took off 5 bases at V and 0 bases at J, with 13 bases between the two ends. CDR3 length: 15 amino acids. Germline lookup yields CDR1 SGHVS and CDR2 FNYEAQ. CDR3: CASSPRTAANYGYTF. The CDR3 DNA sequence: TGTGCCAGCAGCCCACGGACAGCCGCTAACTATGGCTACACCTTC. Together with reference TRBV7-6 and TRBJ1-2, the CDR3 gives the full variable domain: GAGVSQSPRYKVTKRGQDVALRCDPISGHVSLYWYRQALGQGPEFLTYFNYEAQQDKSGLPNDRFSAERPEGSISTLTIQRTEQRDSAMYRCASSPRTAANYGYTFGSGTRLTVV.

V and J are TRBV19 and TRBJ2-1, with TRBD2 identical over 9 bases. The CDR3 has 16 residues. The germline CDR1 and CDR2 sequences are LNHDA and SQIVND (reference sequence). After removal of 6 bases from V and 9 bases from J, the junction contained 15 bases not matched to a gene. CDR3: CASRTSGAGGRSEQFF. For the CDR3, the DNA is TGTGCCAGTAGGACCTCCGGAGCGGGAGGTCGGAGTGAGCAGTTCTTC.

The chain couples TRBV28 to TRBJ2-3, with 9 bases lining up with TRBD2. Looked up from germline, CDR1 is MDHEN and CDR2 is SYDVKM. The CDR3 sequence is 12 residues long. V shed 8 bases, J shed 10 bases, and the junction held 7 bases outside the gene matches. In nucleotides, the CDR3 is TGTGCCAGCCTACAAGCGGGGGGATCGCAGTATTTT. Its protein product is CASLQAGGSQYF.

This clone has just one count. Written as DNA, the CDR3 is TGCAGCGTTGAGTGGAGTCAAGAGACCCAGTACTTC. Protein product: CSVEWSQETQYF. This chain links TRBV29-1 with TRBJ2-5; D gene uncertain. Germline V gives CDR1 SQVTM, CDR2 ANQGSEA. The CDR3 covers 12 residues. V lost 3 bases and J 2 bases, leaving 7 bases between the germline ends.

This chain uses TRBV21-1 with TRBJ2-1; the table's D gene call, TRBD2, was not cross checked with the DNA. TRBV21-1 is deemed a pseudogene. The CDR3 consists of 20 residues. For the CDR3, the DNA is TGTGCCAGCAGCAAAGCGCTTCCCAGCGGGAGGGGGGTACTCTACAATGAGCAGTTCTTC. Protein sequence: CASSKALPSGRGVLYNEQFF.

As DNA, the CDR3 is TGCGCCAGCAGCTTGGACGGACAGGCACAGCCCCAGCATTTT. Its translation is CASSLDGQAQPQHF. The gene calls are TRBV5-1 and TRBJ1-5; 7 bases map to TRBD1. The CDR3 contains 14 residues. Germline V lookup: CDR1 SGHRS, CDR2 YFSETQ. J lost 7 bases, V lost 0 bases, and 4 bases had no gene match.

The chain links TRBV27 to TRBJ2-2; D is possibly TRBD1 (6 bases). Germline CDR1 is MNHEY and CDR2 is SMNVEV (reference sequence). V was pared by 6 bases and J by 2 bases, with 19 bases between. The CDR3 spans 17 residues. The CDR3 nucleotides read TGTGCCAGCAGCAGTAGGATCGACAGGACTAACACCGGGGAGCTGTTTTTT. It is translated as CASSSRIDRTNTGELFF.

The J gene is TRBJ2-7, the V gene TRBV27, with TRBD2 matching 8 bases. V shed 3 bases and J 5 bases; nucleotides not matched to a gene: 15. The CDR3 is made up of 17 amino acids. Germline V CDR1 and CDR2: MNHEY, SMNVEV (reference sequence). As DNA, the CDR3 is TGTGCCAGCAGTTTTTTTGGCGCTAGCGGGTATACTAACGAGCAGTACTTC. It codes for CASSFFGASGYTNEQYF.

The rearrangement links TRBV9 to TRBJ1-5; TRBD1 agrees at 7 bases. Germline V CDR1 and CDR2: SGDLS, YYNGEE. J gave up 10 bases and V 2 bases, and 12 bases lay outside the gene matches. The CDR3 sequence is 15 residues long. The CDR3 DNA follows: TGTGCCAGCAGCGTGCAAGGGACAGACTCCGATCCCCAGCATTTT. This codes for CASSVQGTDSDPQHF.

This clone was seen just once. V is TRBV4-2 and J is TRBJ2-3; 8 bases match TRBD2. Germline V gives CDR1 LGHNA, CDR2 YNFKEQ. V lost 0 bases to trimming and J lost 0 bases; unmatched junction nucleotides: 2. The CDR3 runs to 16 residues. The CDR3 sequence is CASSQESSGSTDTQYF. CDR3 coding DNA: TGTGCCAGCAGCCAAGAGTCTAGCGGGAGCACAGATACGCAGTATTTT.

The chain has TRBV6-1 and TRBJ1-4; weak D call: TRBD1 (6 bases). Germline values: CDR1 MNHNS, CDR2 SASEGT. The CDR3 extends over 14 amino acids. Trimming took off 4 bases at V and 8 bases at J, with 14 bases between the two ends. This CDR3 reads CASSGDIRGEKLFF. The CDR3 bases are TGTGCCAGCAGTGGGGACATACGCGGGGAAAAACTGTTTTTT.

The chain is built from TRBV4-3 and TRBJ2-3; 11 bases are a match to TRBD2. V lost 1 base and J lost 0; bases outside the gene matches: 3. CDR1 LGHNA and CDR2 YSLEER come from the germline V gene. The length of the CDR3 is 17 residues. The DNA of the CDR3 is TGCGCCAGCAGCCAAGGTAGACTAGCGGGAAGCACAGATACGCAGTATTTT. It encodes CASSQGRLAGSTDTQYF.